These 15 T cell receptor beta chains were all obtained from the same sample, sequenced in a study of sequential checkpoint blockade in melanoma. The data were produced by immunoSEQ multiplex PCR, yet TCRdb's version contains in-frame clones alone and is incomplete. The sample lists about 9,600 clones; roughly 28% were seen once. The treatment here: randomized to nivolumab then ipilimumab (arm A) or the reverse (arm B). The specimen was tumor tissue (inferred from file names), collected from a patient given nivolumab and ipilimumab in sequence. These receptors were collected from a human donor with melanoma.

In its sample, this clone was seen a few times. J is TRBJ1-1 and V is TRBV9, with D uncertain. Germline V gives CDR1 SGDLS, CDR2 YYNGEE. The length of the CDR3 is 12 residues. V was shortened by 4 bases and J by 5 bases, with 9 bases between the two germline ends. The CDR3 region is CASSPRWTEAFF. The DNA of the CDR3 is TGTGCCAGCAGCCCACGGTGGACTGAAGCTTTCTTT.

This clone was observed once. The V gene is TRBV18, the J gene TRBJ2-3; TRBD1 is a possible D gene (5 bases). This CDR3 is 16 amino acids long. Germline CDR1 KGHSH, CDR2 LQKENI. Trimming took 3 bases from V and 0 from J, leaving 13 bases between them. CDR3 in amino acids: CASSPPGRESTDTQYF. The CDR3 coding sequence is TGTGCCAGCTCACCCCCGGGCAGGGAAAGCACAGATACGCAGTATTTT.

This chain connects TRBV11-3 to TRBJ2-1; TRBD1 aligns across 11 bases. CDR3 length: 15 residues. In germline, CDR1 is SGHNT, CDR2 YENEEA. V shed 5 bases and J 6 bases; nucleotides not matched to a gene: 6. In DNA form, the CDR3 reads TGTGCCAGCAGCGGGACCGGGACAGGGGGCAATGAGCAGTTCTTC. Residues: CASSGTGTGGNEQFF.

V usage is TRBV5-1 and J usage is TRBJ1-2; D gene unclear. The V end lost 6 bases, the J end lost 5 bases, and 17 bases lay between the germline ends. Germline CDR1 SGHRS, CDR2 YFSETQ. The CDR3 runs to 14 residues. In nucleotides, the CDR3 is TGCGCCAGCACGCTTGGGTCTCAGTCTTATGGCTACACCTTC. It is translated as CASTLGSQSYGYTF. The full variable domain, rest sourced from reference TRBV5-1 and TRBJ1-2, is KAGVTQTPRYLIKTRGQQVTLSCSPISGHRSVSWYQQTPGQGLQFLFEYFSETQRNKGNFPGRFSGRQFSNSRSEMNVSTLELGDSALYLCASTLGSQSYGYTFGSGTRLTVV.

This chain joins TRBV9 and TRBJ2-2; tentatively, D is TRBD1 (6 bases). The CDR3 sequence is 14 residues long. Between the trimmed V and J ends, which lost 3 bases and 5 bases, there was a span of 11 bases. Germline CDR1 SGDLS, CDR2 YYNGEE. CDR3 nucleotides: TGTGCCAGCAGCGCCCAGGGGTTGACCGGGGAGCTGTTTTTT. This gives the protein CASSAQGLTGELFF.

This clone was recorded only once. The chain is built from TRBV18 and TRBJ2-5; D gene unclear. CDR3 size: 17 residues. Trimming took 0 bases from V and 2 from J, leaving 16 bases between them. Germline CDR1 reads KGHSH; CDR2 reads LQKENI. In DNA form, the CDR3 reads TGTGCCAGCTCACCACCAATAGGCAGCCGACGACAAGAGACCCAGTACTTC. Protein product: CASSPPIGSRRQETQYF.

The gene calls are TRBV28 and TRBJ2-5, with D uncertain. Germline V gene sequence: CDR1 MDHEN, CDR2 SYDVKM. The CDR3 covers 13 residues. The germline V and J ends were trimmed by 8 bases and 2 bases, with 12 bases remaining between them. The CDR3 region has the DNA TGTGCCAGCGCTAACACATTACAAGAGACCCAGTACTTC. It codes for CASANTLQETQYF.

This clone has at least ten counts. The gene calls are TRBV11-3 and TRBJ1-2, with D possibly matching TRBD1 (6 bases). Germline CDR1 and CDR2: SGHNT and YENEEA. V lost 3 bases and J lost 5, with 16 bases in between. This CDR3 is 15 amino acids long. The CDR3 loop reads CASSLGAGQGYGYTF. The CDR3 DNA is TGTGCCAGCAGCTTGGGGGCAGGGCAGGGTTATGGCTACACCTTC.

There are a few counts of this clone. The V and J genes are TRBV28 and TRBJ2-3, with 7 nucleotides matching TRBD2. After removal of 8 bases from V and 2 bases from J, the junction contained 4 bases not matched to a gene. The CDR3 contains 13 residues. Germline CDR1 is MDHEN and CDR2 is SYDVKM. The CDR3 DNA reads as TGTGCCAGCTCGCGGGGGACCACAGATACGCAGTATTTT. Protein product: CASSRGTTDTQYF.

This clone was counted only a few times. The genes are TRBV4-1 and TRBJ1-3; 8 positions match TRBD1. The CDR3 runs 14 residues. Germline V gene lookup returns CDR1 MGHRA and CDR2 YSYEKL. V lost 4 bases, J lost 7 bases, and 6 bases stayed unmatched. CDR3 protein: CASSLGQGGNTIYF. CDR3 in DNA: TGCGCCAGCAGCCTAGGACAGGGAGGTAACACCATATATTTT.

This clone was observed a handful of times. J is TRBJ1-2 and V is TRBV28; 10 bases fit TRBD1. There are 15 residues in the CDR3. CDR1 and CDR2 from the germline V gene are MDHEN and SYDVKM. Losses at the gene ends were 5 bases for V and 3 bases for J; bases not matched to a gene: 6. Here the CDR3 DNA reads TGTGCCAGCAGTCTAGACAGGGGGCGGGACTATGGCTACACCTTC. This translates into CASSLDRGRDYGYTF.

V usage is TRBV11-3 and J usage is TRBJ1-2; D unresolved. V was shortened by 5 bases and J by 0 bases, with 10 bases between the two germline ends. This CDR3 contains 14 residues. CDR1 and CDR2 from the germline V gene are SGHNT and YENEEA. The CDR3 coding sequence is TGTGCCAGCAGCCCCTTTCCAGCTAACTATGGCTACACCTTC. This sequence encodes CASSPFPANYGYTF.

This clone occurred once. The genes are TRBV5-1 and TRBJ1-2; possible D gene TRBD1, 5 bases. V gave up 2 bases and J gave up 4 bases, with 12 bases separating them. Germline CDR1 SGHRS, CDR2 YFSETQ. The CDR3 has 14 amino acids. CDR3 sequence reads: CASSFRDGLYGYTF. The DNA for the CDR3 is TGCGCCAGCAGCTTCCGGGACGGGCTCTATGGCTACACCTTC.

The table lists this clone with a few counts. The gene calls are TRBV6-1 and TRBJ2-3; D not resolved. This CDR3 comprises 12 residues. The germline V and J ends were trimmed by 1 base and 7 bases, with 6 bases remaining between them. The germline CDR1 and CDR2 sequences are MNHNS and SASEGT. The CDR3 loop reads CASSEDFNTQYF. The CDR3 DNA sequence: TGTGCCAGCAGTGAAGACTTTAATACGCAGTATTTT.

This clone was seen a handful of times. This sequence joins TRBV28 and TRBJ1-3; no reliable D call. Germline V gene sequence: CDR1 MDHEN, CDR2 SYDVKM. The CDR3 totals 12 residues. CDR3 protein: CVAGRSGNTIYF. DNA for the CDR3: TGTGTGGCTGGGCGCTCTGGAAACACCATATATTTT.